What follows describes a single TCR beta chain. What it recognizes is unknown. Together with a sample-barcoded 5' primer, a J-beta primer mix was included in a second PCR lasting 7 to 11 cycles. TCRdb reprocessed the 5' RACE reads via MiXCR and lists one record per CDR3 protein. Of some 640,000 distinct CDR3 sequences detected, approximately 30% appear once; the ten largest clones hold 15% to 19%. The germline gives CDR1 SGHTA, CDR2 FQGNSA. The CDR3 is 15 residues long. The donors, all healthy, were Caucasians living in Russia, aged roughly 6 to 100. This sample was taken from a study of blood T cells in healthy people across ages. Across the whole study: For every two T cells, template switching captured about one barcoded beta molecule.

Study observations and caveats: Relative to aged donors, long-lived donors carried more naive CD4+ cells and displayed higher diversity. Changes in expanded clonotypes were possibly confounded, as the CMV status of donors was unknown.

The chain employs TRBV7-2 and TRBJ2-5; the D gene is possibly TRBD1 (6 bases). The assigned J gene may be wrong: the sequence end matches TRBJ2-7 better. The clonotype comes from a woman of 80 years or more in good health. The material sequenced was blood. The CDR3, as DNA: TGTGCCAGCAGCTCCGGGACACTATACATTTACGAGCAGTACTTC. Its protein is CASSSGTLYIYEQYF.